This T cell receptor (beta chain) came from a study of blood T cell repertoires in COVID-19. Study-wide context: PBMCs, B-cell-depleted T cells, or T cells provided the cDNA or gDNA that made up the material.

The junction had 8 bases not matched to a gene; V was cut back by 6 bases and J by 0 bases. Germline CDR1 reads MDHEN; CDR2 reads SYDVKM. The CDR3 has 15 amino acids. TCRdb's table, derived via immunoSEQ multiplex PCR, lists solely in-frame clones and lacks some. The repertoire includes approximately 200,000 clones, roughly 88% of them detected once, and roughly 11% sits in the top ten. The sequence derives from a human donor with active or convalescent COVID-19. The donor label of this sample is uncertain. The material sequenced was peripheral blood. The chain uses TRBV28 and TRBJ2-7; 7 nucleotides match TRBD1. The CDR3 coding sequence is TGTGCCAGCAGCCTGGGACAGCCCACCTCCTACGAGCAGTACTTC. As protein: CASSLGQPTSYEQYF.